This T cell receptor beta chain was recorded in a study of blood T cell repertoires in COVID-19. Per the study methods: The assay estimated nucleated cells by amplifying reference gene primers. Repertoires were generated with immunoSEQ multiplex PCR, while TCRdb's copy carries only in-frame clones and drops some. The DNA was the basis for D and trimming; V, J and clone size are from that table. This sample has 120,000 or so clones, with roughly four fifths found just once. V lost 1 base, J lost 7 bases, and 19 bases lay in between. The CDR3 contains 16 residues. Germline V CDR1 and CDR2: LGHDT, YNNKEL (reference sequence).

The TCR was taken from a human donor in a cohort sampled during active COVID-19. The V call is TRBV3-1 (or the pseudogene TRBV3-2), the J call TRBJ1-2; perhaps TRBD1 as D (6 bases). What was sequenced was peripheral blood. CDR3 residues: CASSQGYDDRTAGYTF. The CDR3 DNA reads as TGTGCCAGCAGCCAAGGCTATGACGACAGGACGGCTGGCTACACCTTC.